A selection of T cell receptor beta chains follows, all from one sample in a study of CD8 T cells in Susac syndrome. TCRdb independently ran MiXCR on the immunoSEQ multiplex PCR reads; one entry per CDR3 protein. Here the sample spans about 120,000 distinct CDR3 sequences, just over 95% being singletons. The sequenced sample was CD4+ T cells from PBMCs. These receptors all stem from a human donor with Susac syndrome. Each CDR3 is given with its conserved first and last residue. The order of the fields is V gene, CDR3 length, D gene, J gene, clone size, CDR3 DNA, CDR3 protein. The D gene is left open where the match is weak. For some rows the clone size is stated as once, few or many, or as a class when expanded; others skip it.

TRBV2,15,NA,TRBJ2-7,NA,TGTGCCAGCAGCCCCGATGTAGGGCTCCACTACGAGCAGTACTTC,CASSPDVGLHYEQYF
TRBV20-1,13,NA,TRBJ2-2,once,TGCAGTGCTAGTCATCCGGACACCGGGGAGCTGTTTTTT,CSASHPDTGELFF
TRBV10-3,15,NA,TRBJ1-1,NA,TGTGCCATCAGTGACCCGAGGGCGTCGGACACTGAAGCTTTCTTT,CAISDPRASDTEAFF
TRBV4-1,14,NA,TRBJ2-7,NA,TGCGCCAGCAGCCGGATGGGGAAAATCTACGAGCAGTACTTC,CASSRMGKIYEQYF
TRBV5-4,16,TRBD2,TRBJ2-3,NA,TGTGCCAGCAGTTCCGGGACTAGCGGGAGACTAGATACGCAGTATTTT,CASSSGTSGRLDTQYF
TRBV4-2,15,TRBD1,TRBJ2-1,NA,TGTGCCAGCAGCCAGGACAGGGGACATGGAGGGGAGCAGTTCTTC,CASSQDRGHGGEQFF
TRBV20-1,12,NA,TRBJ2-1,NA,TGCAGTGGAACTGGGGGTAACCAGGAGCAGTTCTTC,CSGTGGNQEQFF
TRBV6-2/TRBV6-3,13,NA,TRBJ2-1,NA,TGTGCCAGCAGTTACAGGGAAAACAATGAGCAGTTCTTC,CASSYRENNEQFF
TRBV5-5,15,NA,TRBJ2-5,NA,TGTGCCAGCAGCTTGGGCGGACCCACCCAAGAGACCCAGTACTTC,CASSLGGPTQETQYF
TRBV20-1,11,NA,TRBJ1-1,NA,TGCAGTGCTAGAGCCAGCACTGAAGCTTTCTTT,CSARASTEAFF
TRBV20-1,15,NA,TRBJ2-6,NA,TGCAGTGCAAAGAAAGGGGGGGCTGGGGCCAACGTCCTGACTTTC,CSAKKGGAGANVLTF
TRBV24-1,13,NA,TRBJ1-5,NA,TGTGCCACCAGTGCGGGGGGCAATCAGCCCCAGCATTTT,CATSAGGNQPQHF
TRBV30,13,NA,TRBJ1-2,NA,TGTGCCTGGAGTGTTCAGACAAGCTATGGCTACACCTTC,CAWSVQTSYGYTF
TRBV5-1,14,TRBD1,TRBJ1-5,NA,TGCGCCAGCAGCCCAGACAGGGTCGATCAGCCCCAGCATTTT,CASSPDRVDQPQHF
TRBV29-1,17,NA,TRBJ2-7,NA,TGCAGCGTTGAAGATCATGCTGGCAAGGGGAACAACTACGAGCAGTACTTC,CSVEDHAGKGNNYEQYF
TRBV28,12,NA,TRBJ2-1,NA,TGTGCCAGCAGTCCGACATACTGGGAGCAGTTCTTC,CASSPTYWEQFF
TRBV15,14,NA,TRBJ2-1,NA,TGTGCCACCAGCCGAACCGGGACACTGAATGAGCAGTTCTTC,CATSRTGTLNEQFF
TRBV11-2,14,TRBD1,TRBJ2-5,NA,TGTGCCAGCACCTCCGACAGGGTATTAGAGACCCAGTACTTC,CASTSDRVLETQYF
TRBV7-9,16,NA,TRBJ2-2,NA,TGTGCCAGCAGCCGTTATCCGGGAACTAACACCGGGGAGCTGTTTTTT,CASSRYPGTNTGELFF
TRBV7-2,15,NA,TRBJ1-2,once,TGTGCCAGCAGCTTAGCGAGCTCACAGGGCGGCGGCTACACCTTC,CASSLASSQGGGYTF
TRBV3-1,11,NA,TRBJ2-4,NA,TGTGCCAGCAGCCTGTCGGGCATTCAGTACTTC,CASSLSGIQYF
TRBV5-1,16,NA,TRBJ2-2,NA,TGCGCCAGCAGCTTGGATGCCAGGCCGAACACCGGGGAGCTGTTTTTT,CASSLDARPNTGELFF
TRBV7-9,13,NA,TRBJ2-1,NA,TGTGCCAGCAGCCGCCCGGCGGGGCATGAGCAGTTCTTC,CASSRPAGHEQFF
TRBV5-6,14,TRBD1,TRBJ2-7,NA,TGTGCCAGCAGCTCCCTACAGGGGCCCTACGAGCAGTACTTC,CASSSLQGPYEQYF
TRBV30,11,NA,TRBJ2-1,NA,TGTGCCTGGAGCCATCTGAATGAGCAGTTCTTC,CAWSHLNEQFF
TRBV30,13,NA,TRBJ2-7,NA,TGTGCCTGGAGTGAGGGCCCCTCCTACGAGCAGTACTTC,CAWSEGPSYEQYF
TRBV19,16,NA,TRBJ1-5,once,TGTGCCAGTAGTATAGGTCCAGGGACGAGCAATCAGCCCCAGCATTTT,CASSIGPGTSNQPQHF
TRBV6-5,16,NA,TRBJ2-1,NA,TGTGCCAGCAGTTACTGGGCAGGGTTTCTGTACAATGAGCAGTTCTTC,CASSYWAGFLYNEQFF
TRBV28,17,NA,TRBJ2-4,NA,TGTGCCAGCAGTTTATTCAACTGGGGGGAGGCCAAAAACATTCAGTACTTC,CASSLFNWGEAKNIQYF
TRBV19,16,NA,TRBJ2-6,once,TGTGCCAGTAGTATAGGGGGGGCACTTGGGGCCAACGTCCTGACTTTC,CASSIGGALGANVLTF
TRBV12-3/TRBV12-4,17,TRBD2,TRBJ2-7,NA,TGTGCCAGCAGACGGCAGACTCCGGGACTAGCGGGTTCCGAGCAGTACTTC,CASRRQTPGLAGSEQYF
TRBV12-3/TRBV12-4,15,NA,TRBJ2-1,NA,TGTGCCAGCAGCATCGGGAGAGGGCGTTACAATGAGCAGTTCTTC,CASSIGRGRYNEQFF
TRBV7-9,17,TRBD2,TRBJ2-1,NA,TGTGCCAGCAGCCCATCCTTTGGACTAGCGGGATCCTATGAGCAGTTCTTC,CASSPSFGLAGSYEQFF
TRBV6-1,16,NA,TRBJ2-7,NA,TGTGCCAAGATCCTCCGAGGCCGGGGGCTGATCTACGAGCAGTACTTC,CAKILRGRGLIYEQYF
TRBV20-1,17,TRBD1,TRBJ2-7,NA,TGCAGTGCTAGGACAGGGGCGCTAAATCCACTCTCCTACGAGCAGTACTTC,CSARTGALNPLSYEQYF
TRBV14,16,TRBD2,TRBJ2-1,NA,TGTGCCAGCAGTCGAACTGGACTAGCGGGAGTGGAGGAGCAGTTCTTC,CASSRTGLAGVEEQFF
TRBV7-2,13,NA,TRBJ1-2,NA,TGTGCCAGCAGCTTAGACAATAACTATGGCTACACCTTC,CASSLDNNYGYTF
TRBV29-1,14,TRBD1,TRBJ2-1,NA,TGCAGCGTTGGAGGCCGGACAGGGATCAATGAGCAGTTCTTC,CSVGGRTGINEQFF
TRBV9,14,NA,TRBJ1-4,NA,TGTGCCAGCAGCGCTCAGTCAACTAATGAAAAACTGTTTTTT,CASSAQSTNEKLFF
TRBV19,15,TRBD2,TRBJ2-1,NA,TGTGCCAGTAGTATAGATTGGAGTAGCGGGAGCGAGCAGTTCTTC,CASSIDWSSGSEQFF
TRBV20-1,17,TRBD2,TRBJ2-1,once,TGCAGTGCTCCGGGACTAGCGGGAGGTGCCTCCTACAATGAGCAGTTCTTC,CSAPGLAGGASYNEQFF
TRBV12-3/TRBV12-4,11,NA,TRBJ2-7,NA,TGTGCCAGCAGGGGTGGAGTTGAGCAGTACTTC,CASRGGVEQYF
TRBV20-1,14,TRBD1,TRBJ2-7,NA,TGCAGTGCTAGTGATGAGGACAGGGTGGGGGAGCAGTACTTC,CSASDEDRVGEQYF
TRBV30,17,TRBD1,TRBJ1-5,NA,TGTGCCTGGAGTGTCGGCGGGACAGGGATTTTGAATCAGCCCCAGCATTTT,CAWSVGGTGILNQPQHF
TRBV29-1,11,NA,TRBJ2-5,NA,TGCAGCGTCCAGCCCCAAGAGACCCAGTACTTC,CSVQPQETQYF
TRBV5-1,15,TRBD1,TRBJ1-1,NA,TGCGCCAGCAGCTCACGGACAGGGTATTCGGTTGAAGCTTTCTTT,CASSSRTGYSVEAFF
TRBV20-1,14,NA,TRBJ2-1,NA,TGCAGTGCTACGGGACACCGCGATTACAATGAGCAGTTCTTC,CSATGHRDYNEQFF
TRBV19,11,NA,TRBJ2-3,NA,TGTGCCAGTAGTATCGGCGATACGCAGTATTTT,CASSIGDTQYF
TRBV29-1,14,NA,TRBJ2-2,NA,TGCAGCGTTGGCGCGGGACCGAACACCGGGGAGCTGTTTTTT,CSVGAGPNTGELFF